This TCR beta chain was recovered during a study of blood T cell repertoires in COVID-19. J lost 8 bases, V lost 0 bases, and 4 bases had no gene match. The CDR3 runs 15 residues. Germline CDR1 SGHRS, CDR2 YFSETQ. Generated by immunoSEQ multiplex PCR, the TCRdb table keeps only in-frame clones and is missing some. The sample holds about 78,000 clones, about 90% seen once. This clone was seen more than once but under ten times. Sequencing was done on a sample of peripheral blood. The receptor was isolated from an elderly woman with active or convalescent COVID-19. This chain connects TRBV5-1 to TRBJ1-6; 8 bases fit TRBD1. CDR3 bases: TGCGCCAGCAGCTTGGGGACAGGGTGGGATTCACCCCTCCACTTT. This encodes CASSLGTGWDSPLHF.